The 16 T cell receptor beta chains below all came from one sample that was sequenced in a study of blood T cell repertoires in COVID-19. Repertoires were generated with immunoSEQ multiplex PCR, while TCRdb's copy carries only in-frame clones and drops some. This repertoire shows roughly 60,000 clones, 55% to 75% found once; its top ten account for 4.5% to 5%. Specimen: peripheral blood. These receptors were taken from a woman between 70 and 85 years old with COVID-19, enrolled during active disease.

A few counts support this clone. The J gene is TRBJ1-6, the V gene TRBV4-1; tentatively, D is TRBD1 (6 bases). Trimming shortened V by 4 bases and J by 0 bases, and 10 bases separated the two germline ends. This CDR3 comprises 16 residues. Germline CDR1 MGHRA, CDR2 YSYEKL. As DNA, the CDR3 is TGCGCCAGCAGCCGAATAGGGGGCTCCTATAATTCACCCCTCCACTTT. Translating gives CASSRIGGSYNSPLHF.

The V gene is TRBV5-1, the J gene TRBJ2-2, with TRBD1 matching 7 bases. The CDR3 sequence is 15 residues long. Trimming took 2 bases from V and 3 from J; bases not matched to a gene: 4. The germline gives CDR1 SGHRS, CDR2 YFSETQ. The DNA for the CDR3 is TGCGCCAGCAGCTTCACAGGGGCCTACACCGGGGAGCTGTTTTTT. This encodes CASSFTGAYTGELFF. Drawing the rest from reference TRBV5-1 and TRBJ2-2, the complete variable domain is KAGVTQTPRYLIKTRGQQVTLSCSPISGHRSVSWYQQTPGQGLQFLFEYFSETQRNKGNFPGRFSGRQFSNSRSEMNVSTLELGDSALYLCASSFTGAYTGELFFGEGSRLTVL.

The genes are TRBV2 and TRBJ2-4; TRBD1 matches 9 bases. The germline V gene encodes CDR1 SNHLY and CDR2 FYNNEI. The CDR3 consists of 15 residues. V shed 7 bases, J shed 6 bases, and the junction held 10 bases outside the gene matches. As DNA, the CDR3 is TGTGCCAGCAAAGCCGCGACAGGGGGGGTAAACATTCAGTACTTC. Protein product: CASKAATGGVNIQYF.

The chain has TRBV27 and TRBJ2-1, with 9 bases matching TRBD2. V lost 0 bases and J lost 7; bases outside the gene matches: 7. This CDR3 is 16 amino acids long. The germline gives CDR1 MNHEY, CDR2 SMNVEV (reference sequence). The CDR3 region is CASSLSLAGWENEQFF. The CDR3 DNA sequence: TGTGCCAGCAGTTTATCGCTAGCGGGGTGGGAAAATGAGCAGTTCTTC.

The V gene is TRBV3-1 (or the pseudogene TRBV3-2), the J gene TRBJ1-2; unclear D gene. The germline gives CDR1 LGHDT, CDR2 YNNKEL (reference sequence). The CDR3 has 14 residues. With 7 bases removed from V and 0 bases from J, the gap between germline ends came to 12 bases. The CDR3 protein is CASNLGRTNYGYTF. In DNA form, the CDR3 reads TGTGCCAGCAACCTAGGGAGGACTAACTATGGCTACACCTTC.

This chain links TRBV24-1 with TRBJ2-3; maybe TRBD2 (6 bases). CDR3 length: 16 amino acids. Trimming stripped 4 bases from V and 0 bases from J, with 13 bases between. In germline, CDR1 is KGHDR, CDR2 SFDVKD. For the CDR3, the DNA is TGTGCCACCAGTGACCCGAGCGGGTCTAGCACAGATACGCAGTATTTT. Protein product: CATSDPSGSSTDTQYF.

The count of this clone is one. J is TRBJ2-1 and V is TRBV7-8, with TRBD2 matching over 14 bases. Germline values: CDR1 SGHVS, CDR2 FQNEAQ. The CDR3 spans 14 residues. The V and J ends lost 4 bases and 10 bases, in that order; junction bases with no gene match: 3. This chain's CDR3 is CASSSRTSGGEQFF. The DNA for the CDR3 is TGTGCCAGCAGCTCCCGGACTAGCGGGGGGGAGCAGTTCTTC.

The V call is TRBV11-3, the J call TRBJ2-3, with a weak D call TRBD2 (5 bases). V lost 1 base and J 2 bases, leaving 10 bases between the germline ends. CDR1 SGHNT and CDR2 YENEEA come from the germline V gene. The CDR3 covers 15 residues. This CDR3 reads CASSLVGLATDTQYF. DNA of the CDR3: TGTGCCAGCAGCTTAGTCGGGCTAGCCACAGATACGCAGTATTTT. Filled out from reference TRBV11-3 and TRBJ2-3, the complete variable domain reads EAGVVQSPRYKIIEKKQPVAFWCNPISGHNTLYWYLQNLGQGPELLIRYENEEAVDDSQLPKDRFSAERLKGVDSTLKIQPAELGDSAVYLCASSLVGLATDTQYFGPGTRLTVL.

The genes are TRBV27 and TRBJ1-2; 7 positions agree with TRBD1. The CDR3 contains 12 residues. J lost 3 bases, V lost 5 bases, and 0 bases had no gene match. Germline values: CDR1 MNHEY, CDR2 SMNVEV (reference sequence). The CDR3 DNA reads as TGTGCCAGCAGTACAGGGGACTATGGCTACACCTTC. Its protein is CASSTGDYGYTF.

This rearrangement joins TRBV29-1 to TRBJ1-2; D not certain. The CDR3 sequence is 11 residues long. Looked up from germline, CDR1 is SQVTM and CDR2 is ANQGSEA. The V and J ends lost 3 bases and 4 bases respectively, with 6 bases between them. The CDR3 reads CSVDLGYGYTF. In DNA form, the CDR3 reads TGCAGCGTTGATCTCGGCTATGGCTACACCTTC.

On this clone: Sequence at one end of the junction differs from germline and may be a read error. V gene TRBV7-7 combines with J gene TRBJ1-2, with 9 bases aligning to TRBD1. Germline V gene lookup returns CDR1 SSHAT and CDR2 FNYEAQ (reference sequence). The CDR3 is made up of 16 amino acids. CDR3 sequence (DNA): TGTGCTAGCAACCCAGGAGGACAGGGGAGGAACTATGGCTACACCTTC. Its translation is CASNPGGQGRNYGYTF.

The chain carries TRBV27 and TRBJ2-7; possible D gene TRBD2, 5 bases. This CDR3 spans 13 amino acids. Looked up from germline, CDR1 is MNHEY and CDR2 is SMNVEV (reference sequence). Trimming removed 4 bases at V and 7 bases at J, with 14 bases between. The CDR3 region is CASSSHRGGEQYV. In DNA, the CDR3 is TGTGCCAGCAGTTCCCATCGGGGTGGGGAGCAGTACGTC.

The chain combines TRBV21-1 with TRBJ2-3; the table names TRBD1, a call not compared with the DNA. TRBV21-1 is given as a pseudogene. The CDR3 is 15 residues long. DNA for the CDR3: TGTGCCAGCAGCGAGGGACAGGGAGGCACAGATACGCAGTATTTT. Translated: CASSEGQGGTDTQYF.

This clone was observed a few times. The V and J genes are TRBV6-2 or TRBV6-3 and TRBJ2-3; 11 nucleotides agree with TRBD2. The CDR3 is 17 residues long. Germline CDR1 is MNHEY and CDR2 is SVGEGT. Trimming cost V 0 bases and J 1 base; bases outside gene matches: 3. The CDR3 nucleotides read TGTGCCAGCAGTTACTCGACTAGCGGGGATGGCACAGATACGCAGTATTTT. It yields the protein CASSYSTSGDGTDTQYF.

The V and J genes are TRBV12-5 and TRBJ1-6; possible D gene TRBD1, 5 bases. CDR1 is LGHNT and CDR2 is FRNRAP in the germline V gene. The CDR3 consists of 18 residues. Trimming took off 0 bases at V and 0 bases at J, with 12 bases between the two ends. As DNA, the CDR3 is TGTGCTAGTGGTTTGGTAGGGGACTTAAGCTCCTATAATTCACCCCTCCACTTT. Translating gives CASGLVGDLSSYNSPLHF. Looking up the rest from reference TRBV12-5 and TRBJ1-6 gives the full variable domain: DARVTQTPRHKVTEMGQEVTMRCQPILGHNTVFWYRQTMMQGLELLAYFRNRAPLDDSGMPKDRFSAEMPDATLATLKIQPSEPRDSAVYFCASGLVGDLSSYNSPLHFGNGTRLTVT.

The chain recombines TRBV6-2 or TRBV6-3 with TRBJ1-1, with 9 positions matching TRBD1. Germline V lookup: CDR1 MNHEY, CDR2 SVGEGT. CDR3 length: 15 amino acids. V gave up 4 bases and J gave up 2 bases; unmatched junction bases: 5. The CDR3 bases are TGTGCCAGCAGTTCCTGGACAGGGGTAAACACTGAAGCTTTCTTT. Its translation: CASSSWTGVNTEAFF.